Following are 10 T cell receptor beta chains from one sample sequenced in a study of metastatic and nonmetastatic thyroid tumors. TCRdb re-called clones from the PCR reads using MiXCR. The sample comprises about 48,000 clones, about 20% of which are singletons, and approximately 3.9% rests with the top ten. None of the patients had undergone any treatment ahead of thyroid surgery. The source material was blood. The receptor source for this set is a male donor with papillary thyroid cancer or a benign thyroid nodule (not recorded which). Some clones in this sample may be carry-over from other donors' samples.

V usage is TRBV30 and J usage is TRBJ2-7, with D unresolved. This CDR3 contains 13 residues. V lost 3 bases and J 7 bases, leaving 16 bases between the germline ends. Germline V gene data show CDR1 as GTSNPN and CDR2 as SVGIG (reference sequence). CDR3 nucleotide sequence: TGTGCCTGGAGGTCGGCCCTCCTGGGGGAGCAGTACTTC. Amino acid sequence: CAWRSALLGEQYF.

The rearrangement links TRBV27 to TRBJ2-7; weak D call: TRBD1 (5 bases). Germline loops: CDR1 MNHEY, CDR2 SMNVEV (reference sequence). This CDR3 is 15 amino acids long. Trimming removed 2 bases from V and 1 base from J, with 12 bases in between. CDR3 loop: CASSLSPDKSYEQYF. CDR3 nucleotides: TGTGCCAGCAGTTTAAGTCCGGACAAATCCTACGAGCAGTACTTC.

This clone was counted many times. The V and J genes are TRBV28 and TRBJ2-7; perhaps D is TRBD1 or TRBD2 (5 bases each). The germline gives CDR1 MDHEN, CDR2 SYDVKM. The CDR3 is made up of 15 amino acids. With 5 bases removed from V and 2 bases from J, the gap between germline ends came to 16 bases. The CDR3 loop reads CASSPLRDRTYEQYF. The DNA for the CDR3 is TGTGCCAGCAGTCCCCTTCGGGACCGGACCTACGAGCAGTACTTC.

V gene TRBV20-1 combines with J gene TRBJ2-3; 8 positions agree with TRBD2. CDR1 DFQATT and CDR2 SNEGSKA come from the germline V gene (reference sequence). This CDR3 has 15 residues. Trimming removed 4 bases from V and 1 base from J; junction bases left unmatched: 7. CDR3 nucleotide sequence: TGCAGTGCTAACAAGCGGGAGTCCGGCACAGATACGCAGTATTTT. This gives the protein CSANKRESGTDTQYF.

This clone was detected a few times. V and J are TRBV6-1 and TRBJ1-5; no reliable D call. V was trimmed by 1 base and J by 5 bases, leaving 9 bases between them. Germline CDR1 MNHNS, CDR2 SASEGT. This CDR3 contains 14 residues. The CDR3 DNA follows: TGTGCCAGCAGTGAAGAGACGGTGCATCAGCCCCAGCATTTT. It yields the protein CASSEETVHQPQHF.

The chain combines TRBV12-3 or TRBV12-4 with TRBJ2-1; 12 bases map to TRBD2. Unmatched junction bases numbered 14, after V lost 3 bases and J lost 8 bases. The CDR3 runs 18 residues. This CDR3 is CASSLSSGRAPPWDEQFF. The CDR3 DNA follows: TGTGCCAGCAGTTTGTCTAGCGGGAGGGCTCCCCCGTGGGATGAGCAGTTCTTC.

The rearrangement links TRBV30 to TRBJ2-7; D uncertain. This CDR3 region has 15 residues. The ends were cut back, 2 bases at V and 2 bases at J, with 16 bases in the middle. Germline V CDR1 and CDR2: GTSNPN, SVGIG (reference sequence). CDR3 coding DNA: TGTGCCTGGAGTCCCCCGGCAGTCAAACCCTACGAGCAGTACTTC. Amino acid sequence: CAWSPPAVKPYEQYF.

This clone was observed a handful of times. The J gene is TRBJ1-3, the V gene TRBV25-1; TRBD1 aligns across 7 bases. Germline CDR1 MGHDK, CDR2 SYGVNS. CDR3 size: 14 residues. V shed 4 bases, J shed 3 bases, and the junction held 3 bases outside the gene matches. The CDR3 here is CASSANRGGNTIYF. The CDR3 nucleotides are TGTGCCAGCAGTGCGAACAGGGGTGGAAACACCATATATTTT.

This clone was counted ten times or more. V usage is TRBV7-8 and J usage is TRBJ2-7; 8 bases are shared with TRBD1. CDR1 and CDR2 (germline): SGHVS, FQNEAQ. CDR3 length: 15 amino acids. V shed 3 bases, J shed 5 bases, and the junction held 9 bases outside the gene matches. The CDR3 DNA reads TGTGCCAGCAGCTTTGACAGGGGAAGGTACCACGAGCAGTACTTC. Translation gives CASSFDRGRYHEQYF.

This clone came up a few times. This clone may be a read error of a much larger clone one base away. The chain employs TRBV19 and TRBJ2-1; perhaps D is TRBD1 or TRBD2 (5 bases each). CDR1 LNHDA and CDR2 SQIVND come from the germline V gene (reference sequence). The CDR3 is 12 residues long. Deletions cut 10 bases from V and 15 bases from J, with 22 bases between. CDR3 protein: CANSPGTTFRFF. As DNA, the CDR3 is TGTGCCAATAGCCCCGGGACCACTTTCCGGTTCTTC.